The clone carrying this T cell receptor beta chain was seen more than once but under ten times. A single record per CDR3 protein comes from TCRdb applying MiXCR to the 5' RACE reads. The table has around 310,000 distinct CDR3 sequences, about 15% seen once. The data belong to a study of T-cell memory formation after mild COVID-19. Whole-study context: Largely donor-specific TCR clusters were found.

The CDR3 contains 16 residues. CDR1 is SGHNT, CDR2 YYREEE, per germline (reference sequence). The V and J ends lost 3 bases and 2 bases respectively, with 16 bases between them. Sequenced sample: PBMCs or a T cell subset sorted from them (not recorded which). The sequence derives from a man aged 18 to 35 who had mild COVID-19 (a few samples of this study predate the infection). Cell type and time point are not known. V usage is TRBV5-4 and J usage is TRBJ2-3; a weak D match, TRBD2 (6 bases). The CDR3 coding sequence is TGTGCCAGCAGCTCGGTCCTAGCGCTACCCACAGATACGCAGTATTTT. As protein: CASSSVLALPTDTQYF.